The T cell receptor (beta chain) described here comes from a study of blood T cell repertoires in COVID-19 (dated by TCRdb to 2018 to 2020). With regard to the full study: Samples covering the acute and convalescent phases of COVID-19 were provided by collaborators in the United States, Italy and Spain. Samples were obtained from the ongoing ImmuneRACE study (first 160 participants) and from about 1,300 subjects provided by 6 global collaborators. Sample metadata almost always included a de-identified subject ID, COVID-19 status, age in years and sex. The material from the prospective study consisted of cDNA or gDNA derived from T cells, B-cell-depleted T cells, or PBMCs. Where available, HLA class I and class II types were obtained from metadata supplied by the sample provider rather than from assay-based typing. The dataset comprised deeply sampled blood TCRbeta repertoires from subjects exposed to, actively infected with, or recovered from COVID-19. The repertoires were made available in a free public database intended to serve as a resource for research on the immune response to SARS-CoV-2.

In the prospective study, participants were roughly 18 to 95 years old, resided in 24 geographic areas of the United States, and were enrolled through a virtual design. Cohort assignment in the prospective study relied on participant-reported clinical history from a screening survey and a study questionnaire. For ImmuneRACE Cohort 3, a participant was defined as recovered based on two consecutive negative NP/OP PCR tests, clearance by a healthcare professional, or resolution of symptoms. Each participant in the prospective study had whole blood, serum and a nasopharyngeal or oropharyngeal swab collected by mobile phlebotomists. Participants in the prospective study had the option to provide additional blood draws and questionnaires over a 2-month period. Before DNA extraction, prospective study blood samples were shipped either frozen or at room temperature. Study-wide findings and limitations: The amount of clinical and demographic metadata varied by source and participant and was provided uncurated.

In regard to this clone: Its specific antigen is unknown. No clone much larger than this one lies a single base away; base qualities are absent.

The germline V gene encodes CDR1 DFQATT and CDR2 SNEGSKA (reference sequence). The CDR3 covers 16 residues, taking in both the cysteine and the phenylalanine. Only the CDR3 region is kept as DNA, spanning 48 bases read in frame from base 1. Compared with germline, V lacks 3 bases and J lacks 2 bases; bases without a gene match: 10. The immunoSEQ Assay, a bias-controlled multiplex PCR, was used to amplify TCRbeta CDR3 regions from genomic DNA. The authors' pipeline ran thus. The number of nucleated cells in each sample was estimated from the amplification of reference gene primers within the assay. To quantify the absolute abundance of each unique TCRbeta CDR3 rearrangement, sequence reads were collapsed and filtered. For each sample, productive Simpson clonality was calculated by taking the square root of Simpson's diversity index across productive rearrangements. The source is immuneACCESS, and TCRdb retained only in-frame sequences with V and J called. Part of the clones is not carried over; for the studies checked, unresolved V genes explain less than half of this, and the remainder is unexplained. From that table come the V and J calls and clone size; the DNA was used to work out D and trimming. The table for this sample lists about 370,000 clones; approximately 92% of them were counted only once. Clones ranked in the top ten supply more than 0.8% of the sample.

This receptor was obtained from a man between 18 and 29 years old who had recovered from COVID-19. The chain is encoded by TRBV20-1 joined to TRBJ2-3; 8 bases in the middle match TRBD2. The sample consisted of PBMCs or T cells enriched from blood (not recorded which). For the CDR3, the sequence is CSASVREGRATDTQYF. The DNA reads as follows: TGCAGTGCTAGTGTCCGGGAGGGGAGGGCCACAGATACGCAGTATTTT.